The clone carrying this TCR beta chain was picked up a small number of times. Its antigen remains unidentified. V was pared by 4 bases and J by 7 bases, with 7 bases of the junction left unmatched. Per the germline V gene, CDR1 is SGDLS and CDR2 is YYNGEE. This CDR3 spans 14 amino acids. The sample belongs to a study of blood T cells in healthy people across ages. Regarding the study as a whole: Possibly confounding the expanded clonotype changes was the fact that donor CMV status was unknown. In long-lived donors, naive CD4+ cell counts and diversity exceeded those of aged donors. It was held that the diversity estimates obtained from one million T cells were underestimates.

RNA extraction gave at least 5 micrograms of total RNA per sample. A second PCR of roughly 7 to 11 cycles used a sample-barcoded 5' primer and a J-beta primer mix. TCRdb called the 5' RACE reads again in MiXCR, with one record for every CDR3 protein. Of around 800,000 distinct CDR3 sequences detected, about 45% appear once; the ten largest clones hold over 15%. The V call is TRBV9, the J call TRBJ2-1, with 8 bases identical to TRBD2. The sequenced material came from blood. The clonotype was recovered from a man of 80 years or more in good health. The CDR3 region has the DNA TGTGCCAGCAGCCCCCGAGCGGGGGAAAATGAGCAGTTCTTC. Translating gives CASSPRAGENEQFF.